This passage covers 14 T cell receptor beta chains from one sample sequenced in a study of T cell repertoires in cytomegalovirus infection. For these receptors, no antigen is known. TCRdb reanalysed the reads using MiXCR and keeps one entry per CDR3 protein. Of 640,000 or so distinct CDR3 sequences listed, 30% to 40% are singletons. The source was cultured PBMCs, collected from culture after CMV antigen stimulation. Receptors were obtained from a human donor in good health (CMV status not recorded). Some clones in this sample may be carry-over from other donors' samples.

In its sample, this clonotype is medium-sized. This chain joins TRBV7-6 and TRBJ2-7, with a possible D match to TRBD2 (6 bases). Trimming removed 4 bases from V and 0 bases from J, with 13 bases in between. This CDR3 region has 15 residues. The germline V gene encodes CDR1 SGHVS and CDR2 FNYEAQ. The CDR3 loop reads CASSSVAESSYEQYF. The DNA for the CDR3 is TGTGCCAGCAGCTCCGTAGCGGAGAGCTCCTACGAGCAGTACTTC.

The chain carries TRBV6-5 and TRBJ1-5; no reliable D call. This CDR3 contains 16 residues. The germline CDR1 and CDR2 sequences are MNHEY and SVGAGI. V lost 4 bases and J lost 0, with 13 bases in between. The CDR3 bases are TGTGCCAGCAGTTTTTCTCTCCTGTATAGCAATCAGCCCCAGCATTTT. This gives the protein CASSFSLLYSNQPQHF.

This clonotype occurred many times. The V gene is TRBV7-9, the J gene TRBJ1-2; 8 bases agree with TRBD1. The CDR3 runs 13 residues. Trimming removed 0 bases from V and 13 bases from J; junction bases left unmatched: 7. Germline CDR1 SEHNR, CDR2 FQNEAQ (reference sequence). CDR3 amino acids: CASSLASWGQVTF. The CDR3 coding sequence is TGTGCCAGCAGCTTAGCGTCCTGGGGACAGGTCACCTTC. The full variable domain, its missing parts supplied by reference TRBV7-9 and TRBJ1-2, is DTGVSQNPRHKITKRGQNVTFRCDPISEHNRLYWYRQTLGQGPEFLTYFQNEAQLEKSRLLSDRFSAERPKGSFSTLEIQRTEQGDSAMYLCASSLASWGQVTFGSGTRLTVV.

The chain recombines TRBV5-4 with TRBJ2-5; D not resolved. Germline-derived CDR1 and CDR2 are SGHNT and YYREEE (reference sequence). Trimming took off 0 bases at V and 5 bases at J, with 11 bases between the two ends. This CDR3 is built from 14 residues. The chain's CDR3 is CASSLAGTMETQYF. CDR3 coding DNA: TGTGCCAGCAGCTTGGCAGGCACTATGGAGACCCAGTACTTC.

Concerning this clonotype itself: With a much larger clone just one base away, this may be a read error. The V gene is TRBV2, the J gene TRBJ1-1, with D maybe TRBD1 (5 bases). V was trimmed by 6 bases and J by 0 bases, leaving 8 bases between them. Germline CDR1 and CDR2: SNHLY and FYNNEI. The CDR3 consists of 13 residues. The CDR3 here is CASSGTMNTEAFF. In DNA form, the CDR3 reads TGTGCCAGCAGCGGGACGATGAACACTGAAGCTTTCTTT.

This clonotype was observed once. The CDR3 nucleotides are TGTGCCAGCTACAGCCCAGGGAGCTCTGGAAACACCATATATTTT. This sequence encodes CASYSPGSSGNTIYF. The genes are TRBV28 and TRBJ1-3, with D possibly matching TRBD1 (5 bases). Germline V gene data show CDR1 as MDHEN and CDR2 as SYDVKM. CDR3 length: 15 residues. The V gene lost 8 bases and the J gene lost 0 bases, with 14 bases spanning the gap.

The table lists this clonotype with a few counts. The rearrangement uses TRBV7-6 and TRBJ1-4; D remains ambiguous. The CDR3 runs 11 residues. Trimming stripped 4 bases from V and 11 bases from J, with 8 bases between. Germline-derived CDR1 and CDR2 are SGHVS and FNYEAQ. The CDR3 is CASSSLGKLFF. CDR3 DNA: TGTGCCAGCAGCTCTCTTGGGAAACTGTTTTTT.

The V call is TRBV10-3, the J call TRBJ2-2; 7 bases agree with TRBD2. The germline CDR1 and CDR2 sequences are ENHRY and SYGVKD. This CDR3 has 16 amino acids. J lost 2 bases, V lost 7 bases, and 10 bases had no gene match. This CDR3 reads CAINRGASGNTGELFF. The CDR3 DNA sequence: TGTGCCATCAATCGAGGAGCTAGCGGTAACACCGGGGAGCTGTTTTTT.

V is TRBV7-6 and J is TRBJ2-3; 7 positions match TRBD1. Germline lookup yields CDR1 SGHVS and CDR2 FNYEAQ. V shed 5 bases, J shed 1 base, and the junction held 6 bases outside the gene matches. CDR3 length: 15 amino acids. The CDR3 sequence is CASSPGGQGTDTQYF. Here the CDR3 DNA reads TGTGCCAGCAGCCCCGGCGGACAGGGCACAGATACGCAGTATTTT.

This clonotype occurred a few times. J is TRBJ2-1 and V is TRBV7-2; D uncertain. V gave up 2 bases and J gave up 0 bases, with 8 bases separating them. Germline V gene sequence: CDR1 SGHTA, CDR2 FQGNSA. CDR3 length equals 15 residues. CDR3 loop: CASSLTVTSYNEQFF. In nucleotides, the CDR3 is TGTGCCAGCAGCTTAACGGTCACCTCCTACAATGAGCAGTTCTTC. Combining the CDR3 with reference TRBV7-2 and TRBJ2-1 gives the whole variable domain GAGVSQSPSNKVTEKGKDVELRCDPISGHTALYWYRQSLGQGLEFLIYFQGNSAPDKSGLPSDRFSAERTGGSVSTLTIQRTQQEDSAVYLCASSLTVTSYNEQFFGPGTRLTVL.

This clonotype was counted a single time. The chain couples TRBV29-1 to TRBJ2-7; D unclear. The germline gives CDR1 SQVTM, CDR2 ANQGSEA. Trimming removed 3 bases at V and 5 bases at J, with 5 bases between. There are 10 residues in the CDR3. CDR3 in DNA: TGCAGCGTTGATAACGACGAGCAGTACTTC. Its translation is CSVDNDEQYF.

The V call is TRBV12-3 or TRBV12-4, the J call TRBJ2-4, with D unclear. This CDR3 comprises 15 residues. The V end lost 5 bases, the J end lost 0 bases, and 11 bases lay between the germline ends. The CDR3 nucleotides are TGTGCCAGCAGTCCCAGGACGGGAGCCAAAAACATTCAGTACTTC. As protein: CASSPRTGAKNIQYF.

This clonotype was detected many times. The V call is TRBV11-2, the J call TRBJ1-5; D perhaps matches TRBD1 (6 bases). Trimming shortened V by 4 bases and J by 5 bases, and 18 bases separated the two germline ends. This CDR3 is 16 amino acids long. In germline, CDR1 is SGHAT, CDR2 FQNNGV. As DNA, the CDR3 is TGTGCCAGCAGCTGGGGGAGAGGGGGGATGGATCAGCCCCAGCATTTT. Translated: CASSWGRGGMDQPQHF.

The chain couples TRBV25-1 to TRBJ1-4; 7 nucleotides agree with TRBD1. This CDR3 contains 15 residues. Germline CDR1 and CDR2: MGHDK and SYGVNS. V shed 1 base, J shed 7 bases, and the junction held 6 bases outside the gene matches. The chain's CDR3 is CASSEWEGAREKLFF. CDR3 nucleotides: TGTGCCAGCAGTGAATGGGAGGGGGCGCGTGAAAAACTGTTTTTT.